Presented here are 20 T cell receptor beta chains from one specimen sequenced in a study of PD-L1 blockade in urothelial cancer. Sequencing used immunoSEQ multiplex PCR; TCRdb keeps in-frame clones, though not all of them. The sample has about 45,000 clones, approximately 88% seen once. The sequencing here drew on PBMCs, taken around atezolizumab (anti-PD-L1) treatment. The receptors here all came from a man at least 80 years old with urothelial cancer.

The chain links TRBV12-2 to TRBJ2-1; the D call of TRBD2 is as the table states it, not checked on the DNA. TRBV12-2 is labeled a pseudogene. The CDR3 covers 21 residues. In DNA, the CDR3 is TGTGCAAGTCGCTTAGTTCTAGTCGGTCTATTTCCAACCCGCTCCTACAATGAGCAGTTCTTC. Its translation is CASRLVLVGLFPTRSYNEQFF.

The chain combines TRBV9 with TRBJ2-7; 11 positions agree with TRBD2. Per germline, CDR1 SGDLS and CDR2 YYNGEE. CDR3 length: 16 residues. V was clipped by 7 bases and J by 2 bases; unmatched bases: 11. The chain's CDR3 is CASAPGTSGGAYEQYF. The CDR3, as DNA: TGTGCCAGCGCCCCCGGGACTAGCGGAGGGGCCTACGAGCAGTACTTC.

The chain links TRBV7-8 to TRBJ2-7; D is perhaps TRBD2 (9 bases). CDR1 and CDR2 from the germline V gene are SGHVS and FQNEAQ. Trimming removed 3 bases at V and 2 bases at J, with 23 bases between. The CDR3 loop spans 18 amino acids. The CDR3 nucleotides read TGTGCCAGCAGCTTCTGGACAGGGAGACTAGCGGATACCTACGAGCAGTACTTC. This encodes CASSFWTGRLADTYEQYF.

The V and J genes are TRBV28 and TRBJ1-1, with a possible D match to TRBD1 (5 bases). Germline CDR1 reads MDHEN; CDR2 reads SYDVKM. The CDR3 length is 15 residues. The V and J ends lost 5 bases and 1 base respectively, with 14 bases between them. The CDR3 sequence is CASSRVGGRNTEAFF. Written as DNA, the CDR3 is TGTGCCAGCAGTCGGGTTGGGGGGAGGAACACTGAAGCTTTCTTT.

The rearrangement links TRBV2 to TRBJ2-7; the D gene is possibly TRBD2 (6 bases). The CDR3 extends over 13 amino acids. The V and J ends lost 4 bases and 6 bases respectively, with 13 bases between them. Germline assignment: CDR1 SNHLY and CDR2 FYNNEI. The CDR3: CASSVGREVEQYF. The CDR3 DNA follows: TGTGCCAGCAGTGTGGGCAGGGAGGTCGAGCAGTACTTC.

This sequence joins TRBV19 and TRBJ2-7; TRBD2 agrees at 9 bases. V lost 7 bases and J lost 6; bases outside the gene matches: 13. Germline V CDR1 and CDR2: LNHDA, SQIVND (reference sequence). The CDR3 is 15 residues long. The CDR3 protein is CASTEGASGIGEQYF. DNA for the CDR3: TGTGCCAGTACCGAGGGGGCTAGCGGGATCGGCGAGCAGTACTTC.

The chain recombines TRBV7-8 with TRBJ1-4; D is possibly TRBD1 (6 bases). CDR1 and CDR2 from the germline V gene are SGHVS and FQNEAQ. This CDR3 has 15 residues. V lost 0 bases and J 5 bases, leaving 10 bases between the germline ends. CDR3: CASSLAPQGNEKLFF. The CDR3 nucleotides are TGTGCCAGCAGCTTAGCGCCACAGGGCAATGAAAAACTGTTTTTT.

This sequence joins TRBV5-1 and TRBJ1-1, with D unclear. CDR1 and CDR2 from the germline V gene are SGHRS and YFSETQ. The V end lost 0 bases, the J end lost 3 bases, and 9 bases lay between the germline ends. This CDR3 has 14 amino acids. The CDR3 bases are TGCGCCAGCAGCTTGGGCGGCTGGGACACTGAAGCTTTCTTT. This gives the protein CASSLGGWDTEAFF.

This chain connects TRBV6-1 to TRBJ1-1; the D is unclear. This CDR3 region has 13 residues. V lost 9 bases, J lost 2 bases, and 13 bases lay in between. Germline lookup yields CDR1 MNHNS and CDR2 SASEGT. As DNA, the CDR3 is TGTGCCAGTCAGAGGGAGATAAACACTGAAGCTTTCTTT. Its protein product is CASQREINTEAFF.

J is TRBJ2-7 and V is TRBV6-5; 10 positions match TRBD2. Germline CDR1 reads MNHEY; CDR2 reads SVGAGI. V dropped 6 bases and J dropped 3; count of bases not matched to a gene: 5. The CDR3 extends over 14 amino acids. The CDR3 loop is CASRTLAGDYEQYF. The CDR3 nucleotides read TGTGCCAGCAGAACCCTAGCGGGAGACTACGAGCAGTACTTC.

The gene calls are TRBV27 and TRBJ1-5; unclear D gene. Looked up from germline, CDR1 is MNHEY and CDR2 is SMNVEV (reference sequence). The CDR3 contains 13 residues. Trimming took off 7 bases at V and 6 bases at J, with 13 bases between the two ends. CDR3 amino acids: CASMAGTAQPQHF. CDR3 nucleotide sequence: TGTGCCAGCATGGCGGGCACCGCTCAGCCCCAGCATTTT.

The CDR3 loop is CSVEERDSGYEQYF. In DNA, the CDR3 is TGCAGCGTTGAAGAAAGGGACAGTGGGTACGAGCAGTACTTC. This sequence joins TRBV29-1 and TRBJ2-7, with 7 nucleotides matching TRBD1. Germline CDR1 is SQVTM and CDR2 is ANQGSEA. J was trimmed by 4 bases and V by 0 bases; bases with no gene match: 6. The CDR3 contains 14 residues.

The chain has TRBV7-2 and TRBJ2-1; weak D call: TRBD1 (7 bases). V shed 5 bases and J shed 3 bases, with 14 bases lying between them. CDR3 length: 15 residues. Per germline, CDR1 SGHTA and CDR2 FQGNSA. CDR3 nucleotides: TGTGCCAGCAGCCTGCGGGGACAGAGCTACAATGAGCAGTTCTTC. The encoded protein is CASSLRGQSYNEQFF.

The chain carries TRBV28 and TRBJ2-3, with 9 bases identical to TRBD1. Germline CDR1 reads MDHEN; CDR2 reads SYDVKM. This CDR3 contains 15 residues. J gave up 1 base and V 6 bases, and 5 bases lay outside the gene matches. CDR3 region: CASRGTGWGTDTQYF. DNA for the CDR3: TGTGCCAGCAGGGGGACAGGGTGGGGCACAGATACGCAGTATTTT.

The chain is built from TRBV6-6 and TRBJ2-7, with D tentatively TRBD1 (5 bases). From germline, CDR1 is MNHNY and CDR2 SVGAGI (reference sequence). Trimming removed 0 bases from V and 0 bases from J, with 9 bases in between. The CDR3 contains 15 residues. CDR3 amino acids: CASSYSQGSSYEQYF. DNA for the CDR3: TGTGCCAGCAGTTACTCGCAGGGTTCCTCCTACGAGCAGTACTTC.

The V and J genes are TRBV18 and TRBJ2-3; D is ambiguous. Trimming pared 3 bases from V and 5 bases from J, leaving 15 bases between. The germline CDR1 and CDR2 sequences are KGHSH and LQKENI. The CDR3 totals 15 residues. In nucleotides, the CDR3 is TGTGCCAGCTCACCCGGTATTGAGGAAGTAGATACGCAGTATTTT. Protein product: CASSPGIEEVDTQYF.

The chain is built from TRBV7-2 and TRBJ2-7; TRBD1 matches at 9 bases. Germline CDR1 reads SGHTA; CDR2 reads FQGNSA. The V gene end was trimmed by 1 base and the J gene end by 6 bases; junction bases not matched to a gene: 7. The CDR3 totals 15 residues. The DNA of the CDR3 is TGTGCCAGCAGCTTAGGATCGACAGGGGGAGGCGAGCAGTACTTC. Amino acids: CASSLGSTGGGEQYF.

This clone was seen once. The chain links TRBV5-4 to TRBJ2-3; TRBD2 might be the D (6 bases). The germline V gene encodes CDR1 SGHNT and CDR2 YYREEE (reference sequence). This CDR3 region has 16 residues. V shed 3 bases and J shed 1 base, with 15 bases lying between them. The CDR3 reads CASSSQVGGGTDTQYF. Here the CDR3 DNA reads TGTGCCAGCAGCTCCCAAGTGGGGGGTGGCACAGATACGCAGTATTTT.

The rearrangement joins TRBV19 to TRBJ2-6; a weak D match, TRBD2 (6 bases). The CDR3 length is 17 residues. Trimming removed 10 bases from V and 4 bases from J, with 23 bases in between. Germline assignment: CDR1 LNHDA and CDR2 SQIVND (reference sequence). The CDR3 DNA is TGTGCCACCTCTGGGGCGGGAATCCTTTTCGGGGCCAACGTCCTGACTTTC. Translated: CATSGAGILFGANVLTF.

J is TRBJ2-2 and V is TRBV9; no firm D call. The CDR3 totals 13 residues. Germline CDR1 reads SGDLS; CDR2 reads YYNGEE. V was cut by 4 bases and J by 8 bases, with 12 bases left in between. CDR3: CASSKNLQGELFF. The DNA for the CDR3 is TGTGCCAGCAGCAAAAATTTACAGGGGGAGCTGTTTTTT.